Below, 22 T cell receptor beta chains from the same sample are listed, as sequenced in a study of monozygotic twins with inflammatory bowel disease. Reprocessing the 5' RACE reads, TCRdb reports a single entry for every CDR3 protein and omits DNA. Its table lists approximately 380,000 distinct CDR3 sequences. Sequenced: blood. The receptors originated from a human donor with ulcerative colitis or Crohn's disease, or a healthy co-twin of an affected twin (not recorded which).

The rearrangement uses TRBV5-6 and TRBJ2-7; checking the TCRdb D call of TRBD1 is not possible without DNA. The CDR3 runs to 16 residues. CDR1 is SGHDT, CDR2 YYEEEE, per germline. The chain's CDR3 is CASSFAVGTAGYEQYF.

The gene calls are TRBV15 and TRBJ2-7; the TCRdb call, TRBD1, lacks DNA for checking. CDR3 size: 16 residues. Germline V gene data show CDR1 as LNHNV and CDR2 as YYDKDF (reference sequence). CDR3 amino acids: CATSPRAVRSSYEQYF.

The chain carries TRBV6-1 and TRBJ2-5; TCRdb lists TRBD2, though no DNA is available to test this call. The CDR3 covers 15 residues. Germline V lookup: CDR1 MNHNS, CDR2 SASEGT. The CDR3: CASSTPGLVSETQYF.

The chain's CDR3 is CASSPGHSNTGELCF. The chain is built from TRBV18 and TRBJ2-2. Germline V gene lookup returns CDR1 KGHSH and CDR2 LQKENI. The CDR3 is 15 amino acids.

This chain links TRBV20-1 with TRBJ1-5; TCRdb's D gene call, TRBD1, goes unchecked for lack of DNA. CDR3 length: 13 amino acids. CDR1 is DFQATT and CDR2 is SNEGSKA in the germline V gene (reference sequence). The CDR3 sequence: CSGRDRTNQPQHF.

This rearrangement joins TRBV3-1 to TRBJ1-6. Germline loops: CDR1 LGHDT, CDR2 YNNKEL (reference sequence). The CDR3 runs 17 residues. CDR3 in amino acids: CASSRKSSSSPNSPLHF. Supplemented by reference TRBV3-1 and TRBJ1-6, the full variable domain reads DTAVSQTPKYLVTQMGNDKSIKCEQNLGHDTMYWYKQDSKKFLKIMFSYNNKELIINETVPNRFSPKSPDKAHLNLHINSLELGDSAVYFCASSRKSSSSPNSPLHFGNGTRLTVT.

V and J are TRBV5-5 and TRBJ2-7; TCRdb designates TRBD1, a call that cannot be tested without DNA. Per the germline V gene, CDR1 is SGHKS and CDR2 is YYEKEE (reference sequence). This CDR3 has 13 residues. The CDR3 loop reads CASSLYSPLEQYF.

The V and J genes are TRBV6-2 or TRBV6-3 and TRBJ2-1. Germline V CDR1 and CDR2: MNHEY, SVGEGT. This CDR3 contains 15 residues. The CDR3 here is CASSKGGSSYNEQFF.

This rearrangement joins TRBV24-1 to TRBJ2-7; TCRdb calls TRBD1, which cannot be checked without DNA. The CDR3 has 15 amino acids. Per the germline V gene, CDR1 is KGHDR and CDR2 is SFDVKD. The CDR3: CATSDQIGGGYEQYF.

The rearrangement links TRBV7-9 to TRBJ1-6; as DNA is missing, the TRBD1 call by TCRdb cannot be tested. Germline V gene sequence: CDR1 SEHNR, CDR2 FQNEAQ (reference sequence). There are 16 residues in the CDR3. The CDR3: CASSLAGTGNDSPLHF.

The chain recombines TRBV28 with TRBJ2-7; without DNA, the TCRdb call of TRBD2 cannot be checked. This CDR3 has 17 amino acids. Germline V gene lookup returns CDR1 MDHEN and CDR2 SYDVKM. The CDR3 spells CASSLVGMVSHSYEQYF.

The V gene is TRBV7-9, the J gene TRBJ1-5; lacking DNA, the TRBD1 call made by TCRdb goes unchecked. Germline CDR1 SEHNR, CDR2 FQNEAQ (reference sequence). The CDR3 consists of 15 residues. CDR3 sequence: CASSSDGQAGQPQHF.

The chain employs TRBV4-3 and TRBJ1-3; the TCRdb D gene call, TRBD1, has no DNA to confirm it. This CDR3 has 16 amino acids. CDR1 is LGHNA and CDR2 is YSLEER in the germline V gene. This CDR3 is CASSQERASVGVTIYF.

V is TRBV7-2 and J is TRBJ2-3; TCRdb picks TRBD1, but there is no DNA to check that call. CDR3 length: 13 residues. CDR1 and CDR2 from the germline V gene are SGHTA and FQGNSA. This CDR3 is CASSIHREDTQYF.

CDR3 sequence reads: CASRKEGDGTTDTQYF. The J gene is TRBJ2-3, the V gene TRBV7-3; TCRdb picks TRBD1, but there is no DNA to check that call. This CDR3 comprises 16 residues. Germline CDR1 and CDR2: SGHTA and FQGTGA.

The V and J genes are TRBV5-1 and TRBJ1-1. The CDR3 is made up of 15 amino acids. Per the germline V gene, CDR1 is SGHRS and CDR2 is YFSETQ. This CDR3 is CASSVIRRENTEAFF.

The chain recombines TRBV7-2 with TRBJ2-3; TCRdb gives TRBD1 as the D gene, but with no DNA this cannot be confirmed. Germline values: CDR1 SGHTA, CDR2 FQGNSA. The CDR3 is 14 amino acids. CDR3 loop: CASSQGGSADTQYF.

The chain recombines TRBV7-2 with TRBJ2-1. CDR1 is SGHTA, CDR2 FQGNSA, per germline. This CDR3 is 15 amino acids long. CDR3 in amino acids: CASSLNGVSYNEQFF.

The gene calls are TRBV27 and TRBJ2-3. Germline-derived CDR1 and CDR2 are MNHEY and SMNVEV (reference sequence). This CDR3 comprises 13 residues. The CDR3 is CASSSASTDTQYF.

The rearrangement uses TRBV11-1 and TRBJ2-3; TCRdb designates TRBD1, a call that cannot be tested without DNA. The germline CDR1 and CDR2 sequences are SGHAT and FQDESV (reference sequence). This CDR3 is built from 18 residues. The CDR3 region is CASSSLGGAAASTDTQYF.

This chain connects TRBV15 to TRBJ2-2. CDR1 is LNHNV and CDR2 is YYDKDF in the germline V gene (reference sequence). This CDR3 has 15 residues. CDR3 sequence: CATSRDASNTGELFF.

The CDR3: CASSSKTGGSSDTQYF. The chain employs TRBV6-5 and TRBJ2-3; TCRdb selects TRBD1, and the lack of DNA leaves this call unchecked. Germline CDR1 and CDR2: MNHEY and SVGAGI. The CDR3 is 16 residues long.